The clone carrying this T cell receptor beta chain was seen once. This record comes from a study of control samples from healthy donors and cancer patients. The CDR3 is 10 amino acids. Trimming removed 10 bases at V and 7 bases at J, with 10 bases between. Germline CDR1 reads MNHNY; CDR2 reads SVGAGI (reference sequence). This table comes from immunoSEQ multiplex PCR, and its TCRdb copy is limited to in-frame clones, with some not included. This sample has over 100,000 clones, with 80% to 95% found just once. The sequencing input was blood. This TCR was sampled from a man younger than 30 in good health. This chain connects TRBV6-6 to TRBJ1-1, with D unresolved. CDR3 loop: CATEGGEAFF. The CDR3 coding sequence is TGTGCCACCGAAGGCGGTGAAGCTTTCTTT.